Sequencing of this T cell receptor beta chain was carried out in a study of graft-versus-host responses after intestinal transplantation. Study overall: Recipients underwent multivisceral, liver-intestinal, or isolated intestinal transplants. Induction with anti-thymocyte globulin, then tacrolimus and steroids for around three years, was given to all recipients.

On this clone: The target antigen is unknown.

The V segment lost 6 bases and the J segment 6 bases; nucleotides outside the gene matches: 4. The CDR3 contains 14 residues. Germline lookup yields CDR1 MNHNS and CDR2 SASEGT. Study observations and caveats: Recipient-marrow GvH clones were detected, some having first appeared in ileum or blood. Graft-donor T cell macrochimerism coincided with high graft-versus-host to host-versus-graft clonal ratios in allografts.

This table comes from immunoSEQ multiplex PCR, and its TCRdb copy is limited to in-frame clones, with some not included. The table has 90,000 or so clones, roughly 80% seen once. The sample consisted of unstimulated CD4+ T cells sorted from spleen or lymph node cells, taken before intestinal transplant. This rearrangement joins TRBV6-1 to TRBJ1-4; 10 nucleotides align to TRBD1. The source of this sequence is a human donor who received an intestinal transplant. In DNA form, the CDR3 reads TGTGCCAGCAGGCTGACAGGGGGCGATGAAAAACTGTTTTTT. The encoded protein is CASRLTGGDEKLFF.